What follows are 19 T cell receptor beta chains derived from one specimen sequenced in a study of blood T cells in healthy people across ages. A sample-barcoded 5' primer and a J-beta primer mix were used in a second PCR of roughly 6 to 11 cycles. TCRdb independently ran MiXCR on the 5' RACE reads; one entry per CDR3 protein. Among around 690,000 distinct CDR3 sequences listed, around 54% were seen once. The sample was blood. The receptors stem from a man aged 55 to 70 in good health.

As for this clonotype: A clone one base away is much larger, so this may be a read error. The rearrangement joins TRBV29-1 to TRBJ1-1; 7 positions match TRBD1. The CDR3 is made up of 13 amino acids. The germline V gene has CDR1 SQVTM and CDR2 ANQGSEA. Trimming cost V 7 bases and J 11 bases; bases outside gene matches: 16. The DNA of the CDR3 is TGCAGCGGTGCCGGGACAGACCCTTCGAGCGCTTTCTTT. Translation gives CSGAGTDPSSAFF.

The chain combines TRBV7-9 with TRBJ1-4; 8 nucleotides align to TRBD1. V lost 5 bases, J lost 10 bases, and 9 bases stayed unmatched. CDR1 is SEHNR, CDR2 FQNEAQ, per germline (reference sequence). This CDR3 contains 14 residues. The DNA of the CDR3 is TGTGCCAGCAGCCCTGGGACAGGACGTGCAAAACTGTTTTTT. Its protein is CASSPGTGRAKLFF. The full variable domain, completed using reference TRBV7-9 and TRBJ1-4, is DTGVSQNPRHKITKRGQNVTFRCDPISEHNRLYWYRQTLGQGPEFLTYFQNEAQLEKSRLLSDRFSAERPKGSFSTLEIQRTEQGDSAMYLCASSPGTGRAKLFFGSGTQLSVL.

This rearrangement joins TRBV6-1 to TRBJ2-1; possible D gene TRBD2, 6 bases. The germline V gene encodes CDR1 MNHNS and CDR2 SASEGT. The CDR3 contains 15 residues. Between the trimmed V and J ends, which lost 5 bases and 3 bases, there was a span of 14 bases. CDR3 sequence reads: CASSLQPGVYNEQFF. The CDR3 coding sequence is TGTGCCAGCAGTCTCCAGCCGGGGGTCTACAATGAGCAGTTCTTC.

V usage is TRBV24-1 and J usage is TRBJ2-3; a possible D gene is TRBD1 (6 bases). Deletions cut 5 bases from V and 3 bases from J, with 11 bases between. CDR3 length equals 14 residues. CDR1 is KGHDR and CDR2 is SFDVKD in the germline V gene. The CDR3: CATSAGDGTDTQYF. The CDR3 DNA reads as TGTGCCACCAGTGCAGGGGACGGGACAGATACGCAGTATTTT.

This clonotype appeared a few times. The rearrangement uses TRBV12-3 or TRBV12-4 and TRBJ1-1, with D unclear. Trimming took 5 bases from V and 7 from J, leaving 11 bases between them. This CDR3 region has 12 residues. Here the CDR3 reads CASSPLGGEAFF. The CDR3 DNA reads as TGTGCCAGCAGTCCTCTGGGTGGTGAAGCTTTCTTT.

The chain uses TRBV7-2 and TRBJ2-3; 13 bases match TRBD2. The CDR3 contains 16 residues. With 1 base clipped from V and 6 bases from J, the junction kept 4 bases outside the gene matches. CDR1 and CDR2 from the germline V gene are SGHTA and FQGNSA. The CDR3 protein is CASSLGLAGGHDTQYF. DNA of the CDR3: TGTGCCAGCAGCTTAGGACTAGCGGGGGGCCACGATACGCAGTATTTT.

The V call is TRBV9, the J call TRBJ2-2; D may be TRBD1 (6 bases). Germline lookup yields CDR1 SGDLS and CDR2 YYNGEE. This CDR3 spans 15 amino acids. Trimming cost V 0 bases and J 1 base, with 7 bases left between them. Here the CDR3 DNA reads TGTGCCAGCAGCGTAGTGACAGGGAACACCGGGGAGCTGTTTTTT. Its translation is CASSVVTGNTGELFF.

The CDR3 is CASSLATPSYEQYF. DNA of the CDR3: TGTGCCAGCAGCTTAGCGACACCCTCCTACGAGCAGTACTTC. The rearrangement links TRBV7-9 to TRBJ2-7; D gene uncertain. The V and J ends lost 0 bases and 0 bases respectively, with 6 bases between them. In germline, CDR1 is SEHNR, CDR2 FQNEAQ (reference sequence). CDR3 length equals 14 residues.

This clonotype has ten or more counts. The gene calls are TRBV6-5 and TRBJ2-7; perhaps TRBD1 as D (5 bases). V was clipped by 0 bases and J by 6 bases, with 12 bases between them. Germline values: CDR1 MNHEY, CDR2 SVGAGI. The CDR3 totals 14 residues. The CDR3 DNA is TGTGCCAGCAGTTACTCGATTCGTAGGGGCGAGCAGTACTTC. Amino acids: CASSYSIRRGEQYF.

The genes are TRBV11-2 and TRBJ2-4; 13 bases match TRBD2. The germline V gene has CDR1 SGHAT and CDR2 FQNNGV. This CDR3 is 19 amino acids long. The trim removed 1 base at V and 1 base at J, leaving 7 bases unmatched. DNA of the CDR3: TGTGCCAGCAGCTTAGTGACTAGCGGGGGGCCGAAGGCCAAAAACATTCAGTACTTC. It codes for CASSLVTSGGPKAKNIQYF.

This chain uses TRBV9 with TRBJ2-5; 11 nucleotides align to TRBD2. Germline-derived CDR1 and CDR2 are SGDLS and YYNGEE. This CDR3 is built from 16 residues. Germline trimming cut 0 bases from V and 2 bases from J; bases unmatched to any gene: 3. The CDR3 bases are TGTGCCAGCAGCGTAGGTAGCGGGGGGGCACAAGAGACCCAGTACTTC. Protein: CASSVGSGGAQETQYF.

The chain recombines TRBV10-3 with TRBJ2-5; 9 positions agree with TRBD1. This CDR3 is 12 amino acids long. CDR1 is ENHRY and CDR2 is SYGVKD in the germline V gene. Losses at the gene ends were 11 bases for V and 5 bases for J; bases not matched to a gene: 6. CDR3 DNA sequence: TGTGCCTCTCGACAGGGGGACGAGACCCAGTACTTC. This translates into CASRQGDETQYF.

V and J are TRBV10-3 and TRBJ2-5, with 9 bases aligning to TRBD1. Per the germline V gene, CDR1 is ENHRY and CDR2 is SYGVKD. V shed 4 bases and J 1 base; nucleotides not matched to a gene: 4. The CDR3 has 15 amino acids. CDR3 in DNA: TGTGCCATCAGTGGGGGGACAGGGTCCCAAGAGACCCAGTACTTC. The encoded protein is CAISGGTGSQETQYF.

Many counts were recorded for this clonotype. CDR3 bases: TGTGCCAGCAGCCCATTGGACAGAGCATATGGCTACACCTTC. It yields the protein CASSPLDRAYGYTF. V usage is TRBV6-6 and J usage is TRBJ1-2; D is possibly TRBD1 (6 bases). Germline V gene data show CDR1 as MNHNY and CDR2 as SVGAGI (reference sequence). V was trimmed by 6 bases and J by 5 bases, leaving 16 bases between them. The CDR3 contains 14 residues.

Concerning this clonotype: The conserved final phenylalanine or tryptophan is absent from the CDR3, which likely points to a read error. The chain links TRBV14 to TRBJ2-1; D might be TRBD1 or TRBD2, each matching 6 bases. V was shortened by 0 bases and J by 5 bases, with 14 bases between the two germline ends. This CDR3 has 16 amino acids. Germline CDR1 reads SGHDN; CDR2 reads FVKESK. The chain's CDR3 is CASSQESRGRNNEQFY. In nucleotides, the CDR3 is TGTGCCAGCAGCCAAGAGTCCCGGGGGCGAAACAATGAGCAGTTCTAC.

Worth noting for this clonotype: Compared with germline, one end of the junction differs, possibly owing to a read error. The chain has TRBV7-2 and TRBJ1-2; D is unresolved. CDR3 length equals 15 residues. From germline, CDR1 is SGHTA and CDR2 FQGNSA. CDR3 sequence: CAGSPAWTLNYGYTF. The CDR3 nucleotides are TGTGCCGGCAGCCCCGCTTGGACCCTCAACTATGGCTACACCTTC.

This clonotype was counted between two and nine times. CDR3 DNA sequence: TGTGCCAGCAGTACTGGGACGGGTAATTCACCCCTCCACTTT. Protein sequence: CASSTGTGNSPLHF. This sequence joins TRBV6-2 or TRBV6-3 and TRBJ1-6; TRBD1 might be the D (5 bases). The CDR3 covers 14 residues. The germline V gene encodes CDR1 MNHEY and CDR2 SVGEGT. Trimming stripped 5 bases from V and 6 bases from J, with 11 bases between.

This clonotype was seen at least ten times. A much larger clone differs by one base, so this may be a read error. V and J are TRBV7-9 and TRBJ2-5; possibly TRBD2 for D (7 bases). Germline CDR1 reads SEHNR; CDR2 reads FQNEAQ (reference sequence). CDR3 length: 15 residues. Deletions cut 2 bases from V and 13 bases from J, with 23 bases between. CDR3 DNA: TGTGCCAGCAGCTTATGGGTCGGGGGGCCACAATCCTGGTACTTC. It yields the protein CASSLWVGGPQSWYF.

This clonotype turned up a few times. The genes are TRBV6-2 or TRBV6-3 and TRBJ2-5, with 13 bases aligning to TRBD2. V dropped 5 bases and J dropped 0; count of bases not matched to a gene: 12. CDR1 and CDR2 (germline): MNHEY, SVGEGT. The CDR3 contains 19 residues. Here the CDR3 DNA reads TGTGCCAGCAGTCAACACCCCGGACTAGCGGGGGCGAACCAAGAGACCCAGTACTTC. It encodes CASSQHPGLAGANQETQYF.